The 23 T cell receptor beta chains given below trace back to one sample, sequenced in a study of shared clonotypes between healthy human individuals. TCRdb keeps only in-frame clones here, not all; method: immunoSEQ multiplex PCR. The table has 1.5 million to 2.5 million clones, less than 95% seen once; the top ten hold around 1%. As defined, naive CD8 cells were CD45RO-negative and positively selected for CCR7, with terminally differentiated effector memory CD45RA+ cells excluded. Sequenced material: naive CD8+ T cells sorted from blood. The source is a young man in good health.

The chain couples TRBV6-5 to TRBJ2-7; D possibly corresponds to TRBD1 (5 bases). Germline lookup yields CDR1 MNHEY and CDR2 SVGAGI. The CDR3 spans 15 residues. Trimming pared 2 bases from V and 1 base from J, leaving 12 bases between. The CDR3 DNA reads TGTGCCAGCAGTTACGGTTCAGGGAAATCCTACGAGCAGTACTTC. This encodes CASSYGSGKSYEQYF.

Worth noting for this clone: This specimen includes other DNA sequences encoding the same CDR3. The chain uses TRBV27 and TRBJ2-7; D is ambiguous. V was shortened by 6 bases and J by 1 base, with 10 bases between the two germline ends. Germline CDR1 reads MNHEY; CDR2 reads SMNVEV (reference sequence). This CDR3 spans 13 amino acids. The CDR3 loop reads CASSPGLSYEQYF. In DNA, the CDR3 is TGTGCCAGCAGCCCGGGTTTATCCTACGAGCAGTACTTC.

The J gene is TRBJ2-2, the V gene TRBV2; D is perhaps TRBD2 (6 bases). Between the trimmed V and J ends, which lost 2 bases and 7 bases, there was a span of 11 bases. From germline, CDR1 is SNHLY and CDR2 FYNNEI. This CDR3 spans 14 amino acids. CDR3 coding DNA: TGTGCCAGCAGTGAAACGGGGGATAGCGGGGAGCTGTTTTTT. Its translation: CASSETGDSGELFF. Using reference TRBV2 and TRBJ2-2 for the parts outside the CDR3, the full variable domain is EPEVTQTPSHQVTQMGQEVILRCVPISNHLYFYWYRQILGQKVEFLVSFYNNEISEKSEIFDDQFSVERPDGSNFTLKIRSTKLEDSAMYFCASSETGDSGELFFGEGSRLTVL.

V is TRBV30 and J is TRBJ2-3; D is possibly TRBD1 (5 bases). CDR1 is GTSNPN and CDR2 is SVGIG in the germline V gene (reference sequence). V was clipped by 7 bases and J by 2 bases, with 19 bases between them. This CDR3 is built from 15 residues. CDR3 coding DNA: TGTGCCTCCACGGGTGGACATTCATTCACAGATACGCAGTATTTT. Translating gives CASTGGHSFTDTQYF.

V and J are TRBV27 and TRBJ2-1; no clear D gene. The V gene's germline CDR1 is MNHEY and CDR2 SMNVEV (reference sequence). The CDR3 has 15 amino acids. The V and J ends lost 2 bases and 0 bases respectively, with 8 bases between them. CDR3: CASSLSLSSYNEQFF. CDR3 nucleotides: TGTGCCAGCAGTTTAAGTCTTAGCTCCTACAATGAGCAGTTCTTC.

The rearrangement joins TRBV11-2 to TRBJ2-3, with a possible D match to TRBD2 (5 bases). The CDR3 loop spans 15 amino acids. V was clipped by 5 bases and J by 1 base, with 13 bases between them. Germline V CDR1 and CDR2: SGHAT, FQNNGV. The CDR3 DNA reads TGTGCCAGCAGCGCCTTTAACGGGGGCACAGATACGCAGTATTTT. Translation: CASSAFNGGTDTQYF.

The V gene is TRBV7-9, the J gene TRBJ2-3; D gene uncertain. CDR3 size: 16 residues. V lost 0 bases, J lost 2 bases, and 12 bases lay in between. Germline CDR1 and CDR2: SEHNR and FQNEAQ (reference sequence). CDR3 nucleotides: TGTGCCAGCAGCTTAGCGGGCGGACCTCCCACAGATACGCAGTATTTT. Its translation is CASSLAGGPPTDTQYF. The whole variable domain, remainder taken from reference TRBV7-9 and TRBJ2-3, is DTGVSQNPRHKITKRGQNVTFRCDPISEHNRLYWYRQTLGQGPEFLTYFQNEAQLEKSRLLSDRFSAERPKGSFSTLEIQRTEQGDSAMYLCASSLAGGPPTDTQYFGPGTRLTVL.

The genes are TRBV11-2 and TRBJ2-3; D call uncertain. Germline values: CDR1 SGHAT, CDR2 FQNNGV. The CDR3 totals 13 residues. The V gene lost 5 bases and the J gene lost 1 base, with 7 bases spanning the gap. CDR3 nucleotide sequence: TGTGCCAGCAGCCCCAGTCGCACAGATACGCAGTATTTT. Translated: CASSPSRTDTQYF.

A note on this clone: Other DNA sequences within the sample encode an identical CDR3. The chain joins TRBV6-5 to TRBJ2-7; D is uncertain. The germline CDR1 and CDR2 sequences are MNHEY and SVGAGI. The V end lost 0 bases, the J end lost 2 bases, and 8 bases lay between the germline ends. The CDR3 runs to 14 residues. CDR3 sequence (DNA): TGTGCCAGCAGTTACTCGGGCCAAACCTACGAGCAGTACTTC. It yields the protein CASSYSGQTYEQYF.

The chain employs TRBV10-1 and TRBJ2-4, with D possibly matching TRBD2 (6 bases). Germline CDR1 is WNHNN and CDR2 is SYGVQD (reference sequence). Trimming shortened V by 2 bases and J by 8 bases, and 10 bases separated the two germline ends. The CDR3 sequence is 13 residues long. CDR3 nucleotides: TGCGCCAGCAGTGAGGTCTGGGGGGACATTCAGTACTTC. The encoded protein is CASSEVWGDIQYF.

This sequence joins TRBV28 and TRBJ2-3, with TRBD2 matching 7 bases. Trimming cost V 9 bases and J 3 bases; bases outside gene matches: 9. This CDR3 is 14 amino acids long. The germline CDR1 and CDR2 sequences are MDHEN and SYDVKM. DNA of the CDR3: TGTGCCAGTCGGCGGGGGTACGAAACAGATACGCAGTATTTT. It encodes CASRRGYETDTQYF.

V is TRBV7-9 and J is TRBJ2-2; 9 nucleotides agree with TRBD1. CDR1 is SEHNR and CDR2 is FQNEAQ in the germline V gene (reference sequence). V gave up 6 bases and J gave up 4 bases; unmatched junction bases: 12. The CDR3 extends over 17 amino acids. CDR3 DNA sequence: TGTGCCAGCAGTACAGGGGGCAGCCACCTGGGCACCGGGGAGCTGTTTTTT. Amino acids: CASSTGGSHLGTGELFF.

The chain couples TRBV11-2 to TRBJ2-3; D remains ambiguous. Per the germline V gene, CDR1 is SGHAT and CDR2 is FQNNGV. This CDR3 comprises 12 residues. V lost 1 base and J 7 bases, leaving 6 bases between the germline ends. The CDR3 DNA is TGTGCCAGCAGCTTAGTAGGGAATACGCAGTATTTT. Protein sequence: CASSLVGNTQYF.

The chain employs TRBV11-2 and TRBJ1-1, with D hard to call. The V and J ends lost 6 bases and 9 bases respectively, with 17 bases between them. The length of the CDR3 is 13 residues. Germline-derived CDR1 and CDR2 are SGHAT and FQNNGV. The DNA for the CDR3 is TGTGCCAGCAGTTCATTTCAGCGGCAGAAAGCTTTCTTT. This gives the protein CASSSFQRQKAFF.

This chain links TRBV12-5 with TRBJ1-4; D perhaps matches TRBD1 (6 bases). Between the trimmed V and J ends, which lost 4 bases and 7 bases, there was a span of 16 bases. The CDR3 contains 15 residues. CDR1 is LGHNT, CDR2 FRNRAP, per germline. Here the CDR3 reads CASGSGQLEGEKLFF. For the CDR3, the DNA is TGTGCTAGTGGTTCAGGACAGCTAGAAGGTGAAAAACTGTTTTTT.

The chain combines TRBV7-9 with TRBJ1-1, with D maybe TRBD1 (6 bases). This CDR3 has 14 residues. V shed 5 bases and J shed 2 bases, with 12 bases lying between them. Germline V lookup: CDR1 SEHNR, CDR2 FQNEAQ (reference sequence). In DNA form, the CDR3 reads TGTGCCAGCAGCGTTGGACAGCTAAACACTGAAGCTTTCTTT. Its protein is CASSVGQLNTEAFF.

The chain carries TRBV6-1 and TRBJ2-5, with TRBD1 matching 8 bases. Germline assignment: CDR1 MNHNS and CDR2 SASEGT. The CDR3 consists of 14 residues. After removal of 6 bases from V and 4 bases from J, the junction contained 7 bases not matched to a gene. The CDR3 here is CASSSTQGGETQYF. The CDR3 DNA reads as TGTGCCAGCAGCTCGACACAGGGGGGAGAGACCCAGTACTTC.

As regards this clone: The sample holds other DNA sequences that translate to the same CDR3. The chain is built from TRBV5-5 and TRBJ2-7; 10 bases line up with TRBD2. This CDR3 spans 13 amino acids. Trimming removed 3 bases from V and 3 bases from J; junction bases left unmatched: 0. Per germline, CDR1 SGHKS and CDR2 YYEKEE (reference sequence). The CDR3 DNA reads TGTGCCAGCAGCTGGACTAGCGGCTACGAGCAGTACTTC. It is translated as CASSWTSGYEQYF.

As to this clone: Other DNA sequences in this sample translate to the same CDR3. CDR3 nucleotide sequence: TGTGCCAGCAGCACGGACAGGGAAGCGAACACCGGGGAGCTGTTTTTT. This translates into CASSTDREANTGELFF. This chain joins TRBV28 and TRBJ2-2; 8 bases align to TRBD1. The CDR3 has 16 residues. Germline-derived CDR1 and CDR2 are MDHEN and SYDVKM. The V and J ends lost 6 bases and 0 bases, in that order; junction bases with no gene match: 6.

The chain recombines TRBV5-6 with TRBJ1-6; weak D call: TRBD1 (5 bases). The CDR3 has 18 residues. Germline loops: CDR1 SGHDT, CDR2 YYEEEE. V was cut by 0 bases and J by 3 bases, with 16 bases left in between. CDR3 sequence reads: CASSLDLPGGDYNSPLHF. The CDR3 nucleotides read TGTGCCAGCAGCTTGGATCTGCCAGGAGGGGACTATAATTCACCCCTCCACTTT.

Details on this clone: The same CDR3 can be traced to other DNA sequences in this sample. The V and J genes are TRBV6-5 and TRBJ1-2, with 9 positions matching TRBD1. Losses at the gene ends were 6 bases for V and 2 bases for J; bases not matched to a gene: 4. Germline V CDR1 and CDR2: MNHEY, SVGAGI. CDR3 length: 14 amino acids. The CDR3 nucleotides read TGTGCCAGCAGCCCCGGGACAGGGAACTATGGCTACACCTTC. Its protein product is CASSPGTGNYGYTF.

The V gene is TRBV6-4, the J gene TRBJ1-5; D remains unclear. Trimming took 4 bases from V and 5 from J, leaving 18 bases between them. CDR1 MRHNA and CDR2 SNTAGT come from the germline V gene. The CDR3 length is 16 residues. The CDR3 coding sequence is TGTGCCAGCAGTGCCCCGGAGGCAGGTCCGCATCAGCCCCAGCATTTT. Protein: CASSAPEAGPHQPQHF.

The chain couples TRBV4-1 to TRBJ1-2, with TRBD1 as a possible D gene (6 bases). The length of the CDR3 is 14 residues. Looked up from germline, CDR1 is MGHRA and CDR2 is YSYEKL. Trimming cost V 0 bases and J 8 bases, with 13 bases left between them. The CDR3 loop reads CASSQEIGGGGYTF. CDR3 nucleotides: TGCGCCAGCAGCCAAGAGATTGGGGGGGGCGGCTACACCTTC.